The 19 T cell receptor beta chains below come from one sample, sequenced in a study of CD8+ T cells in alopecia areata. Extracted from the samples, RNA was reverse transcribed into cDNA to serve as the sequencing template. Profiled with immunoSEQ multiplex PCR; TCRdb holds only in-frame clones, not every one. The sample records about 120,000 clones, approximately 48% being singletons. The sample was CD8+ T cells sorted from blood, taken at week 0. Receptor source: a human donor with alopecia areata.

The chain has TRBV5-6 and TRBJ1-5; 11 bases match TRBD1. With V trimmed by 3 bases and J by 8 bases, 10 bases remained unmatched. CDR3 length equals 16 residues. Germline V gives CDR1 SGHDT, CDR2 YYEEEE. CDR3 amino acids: CASSWGQGVIGEPQHF. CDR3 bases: TGTGCCAGCAGCTGGGGACAGGGGGTGATTGGGGAGCCCCAGCATTTT.

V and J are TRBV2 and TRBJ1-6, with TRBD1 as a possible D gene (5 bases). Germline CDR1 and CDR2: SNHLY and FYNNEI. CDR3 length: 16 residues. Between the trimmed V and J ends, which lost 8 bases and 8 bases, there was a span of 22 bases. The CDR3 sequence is CASLLGRWTEDSPLHF. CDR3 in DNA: TGTGCCAGCTTACTGGGGCGCTGGACGGAGGATTCACCCCTCCACTTT. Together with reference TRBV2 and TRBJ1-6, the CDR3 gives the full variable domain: EPEVTQTPSHQVTQMGQEVILRCVPISNHLYFYWYRQILGQKVEFLVSFYNNEISEKSEIFDDQFSVERPDGSNFTLKIRSTKLEDSAMYFCASLLGRWTEDSPLHFGNGTRLTVT.

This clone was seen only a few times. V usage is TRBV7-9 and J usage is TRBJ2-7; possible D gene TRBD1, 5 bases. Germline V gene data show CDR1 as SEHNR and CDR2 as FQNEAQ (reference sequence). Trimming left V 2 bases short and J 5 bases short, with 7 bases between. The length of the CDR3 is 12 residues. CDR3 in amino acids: CASSLQGNEQYF. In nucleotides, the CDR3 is TGTGCCAGCAGCTTACAGGGTAACGAGCAGTACTTC.

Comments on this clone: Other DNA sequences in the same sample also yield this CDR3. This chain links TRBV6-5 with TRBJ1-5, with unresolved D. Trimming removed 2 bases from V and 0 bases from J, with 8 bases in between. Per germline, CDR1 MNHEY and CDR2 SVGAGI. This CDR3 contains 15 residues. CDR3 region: CASSYDSDSNQPQHF. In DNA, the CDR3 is TGTGCCAGCAGTTACGATAGTGATAGCAATCAGCCCCAGCATTTT.

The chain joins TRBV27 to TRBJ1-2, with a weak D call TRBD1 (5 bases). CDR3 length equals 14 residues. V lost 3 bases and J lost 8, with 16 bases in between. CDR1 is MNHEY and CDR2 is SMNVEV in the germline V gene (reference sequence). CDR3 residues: CASSFWQGPGGYTF. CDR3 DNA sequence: TGTGCCAGCAGTTTTTGGCAGGGCCCGGGCGGCTACACCTTC.

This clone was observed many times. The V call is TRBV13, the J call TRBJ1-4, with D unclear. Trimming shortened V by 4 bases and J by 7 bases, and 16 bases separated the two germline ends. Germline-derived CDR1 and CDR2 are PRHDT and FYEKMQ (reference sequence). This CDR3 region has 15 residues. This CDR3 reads CASSSSDLEPEKLFF. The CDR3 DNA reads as TGTGCCAGCAGCTCGAGTGACCTGGAGCCTGAAAAACTGTTTTTT.

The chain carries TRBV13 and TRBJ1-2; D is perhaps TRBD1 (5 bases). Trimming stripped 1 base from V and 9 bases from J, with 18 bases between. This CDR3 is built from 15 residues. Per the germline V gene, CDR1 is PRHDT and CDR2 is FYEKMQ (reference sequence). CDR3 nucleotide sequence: TGTGCCAGCAGCTTAGTGGTCCTGGGGGATCCTAGCTACACCTTC. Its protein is CASSLVVLGDPSYTF.

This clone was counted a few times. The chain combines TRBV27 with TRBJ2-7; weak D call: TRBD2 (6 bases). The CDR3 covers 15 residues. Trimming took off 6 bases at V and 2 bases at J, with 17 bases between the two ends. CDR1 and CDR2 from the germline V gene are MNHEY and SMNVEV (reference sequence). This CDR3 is CASSSGLAYPYEQYF. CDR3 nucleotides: TGTGCCAGCAGCTCAGGGCTAGCGTACCCCTACGAGCAGTACTTC.

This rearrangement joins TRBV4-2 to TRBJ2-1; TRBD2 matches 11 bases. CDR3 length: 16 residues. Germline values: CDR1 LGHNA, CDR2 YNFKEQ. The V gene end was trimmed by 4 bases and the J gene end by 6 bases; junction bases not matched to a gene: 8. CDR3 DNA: TGTGCCAGCAGCCCGCCTCTTAGCGGGGGGGCCAATGAGCAGTTCTTC. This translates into CASSPPLSGGANEQFF.

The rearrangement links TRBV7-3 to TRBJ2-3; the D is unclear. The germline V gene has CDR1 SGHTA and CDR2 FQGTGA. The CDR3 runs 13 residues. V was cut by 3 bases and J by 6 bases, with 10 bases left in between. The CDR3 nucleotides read TGTGCCAGCAGCTTTTATATAGGTGATACGCAGTATTTT. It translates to CASSFYIGDTQYF.

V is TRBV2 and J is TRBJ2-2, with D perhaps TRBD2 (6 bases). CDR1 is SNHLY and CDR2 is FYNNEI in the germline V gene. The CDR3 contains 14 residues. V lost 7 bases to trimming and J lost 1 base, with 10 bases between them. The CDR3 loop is CASKGGLNTGELFF. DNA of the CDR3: TGTGCCAGCAAGGGAGGCTTGAACACCGGGGAGCTGTTTTTT.

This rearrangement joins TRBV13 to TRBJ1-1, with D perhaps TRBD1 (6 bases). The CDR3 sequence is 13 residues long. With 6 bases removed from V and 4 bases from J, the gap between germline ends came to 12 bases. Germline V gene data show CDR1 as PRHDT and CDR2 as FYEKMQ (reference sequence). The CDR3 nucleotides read TGTGCCAGCAGGATAGGGGGGAGCACTGAAGCTTTCTTT. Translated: CASRIGGSTEAFF.

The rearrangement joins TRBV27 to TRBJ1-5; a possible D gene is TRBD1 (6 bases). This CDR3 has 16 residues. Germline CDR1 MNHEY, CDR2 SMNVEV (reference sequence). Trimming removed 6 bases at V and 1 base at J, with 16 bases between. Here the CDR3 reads CASSTRGADSNQPQHF. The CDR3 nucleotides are TGTGCCAGCAGCACTAGGGGGGCAGACAGCAATCAGCCCCAGCATTTT.

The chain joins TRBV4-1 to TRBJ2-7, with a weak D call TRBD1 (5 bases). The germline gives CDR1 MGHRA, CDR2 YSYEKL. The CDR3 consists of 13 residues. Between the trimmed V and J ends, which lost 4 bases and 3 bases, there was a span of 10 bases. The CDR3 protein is CASSPNQGYEQYF. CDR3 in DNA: TGCGCCAGCAGCCCAAACCAGGGCTACGAGCAGTACTTC.

The DNA of the CDR3 is TGTGCCAGCAGCGTAGCAGGGACAGAAGAGACCCAGTACTTC. Translating it yields CASSVAGTEETQYF. The V and J genes are TRBV9 and TRBJ2-5, with 7 bases that match TRBD1. The CDR3 loop spans 14 amino acids. V lost 0 bases, J lost 3 bases, and 2 bases stayed unmatched. Per the germline V gene, CDR1 is SGDLS and CDR2 is YYNGEE.

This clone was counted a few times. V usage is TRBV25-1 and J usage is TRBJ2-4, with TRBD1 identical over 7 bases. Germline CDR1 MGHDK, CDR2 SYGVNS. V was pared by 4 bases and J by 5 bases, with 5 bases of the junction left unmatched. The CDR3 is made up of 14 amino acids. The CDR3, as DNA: TGTGCCAGCAGTGTACAGGGGAGCGAAAACATTCAGTACTTC. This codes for CASSVQGSENIQYF. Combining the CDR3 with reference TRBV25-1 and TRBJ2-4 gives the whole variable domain EADIYQTPRYLVIGTGKKITLECSQTMGHDKMYWYQQDPGMELHLIHYSYGVNSTEKGDLSSESTVSRIRTEHFPLTLESARPSHTSQYLCASSVQGSENIQYFGAGTRLSVL.

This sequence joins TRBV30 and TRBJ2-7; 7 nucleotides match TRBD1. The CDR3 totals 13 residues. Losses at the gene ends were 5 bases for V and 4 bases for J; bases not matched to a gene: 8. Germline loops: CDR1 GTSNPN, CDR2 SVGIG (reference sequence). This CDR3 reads CAWFRKGAYEQYF. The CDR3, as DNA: TGTGCCTGGTTCAGAAAGGGGGCGTACGAGCAGTACTTC.

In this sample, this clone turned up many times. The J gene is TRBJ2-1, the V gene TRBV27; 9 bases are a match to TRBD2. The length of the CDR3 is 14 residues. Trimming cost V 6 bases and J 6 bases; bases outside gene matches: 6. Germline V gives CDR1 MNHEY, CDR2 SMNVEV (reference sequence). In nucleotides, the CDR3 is TGTGCCAGCAGGTTAGCGGGGGCCCTCAATGAGCAGTTCTTC. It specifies CASRLAGALNEQFF.

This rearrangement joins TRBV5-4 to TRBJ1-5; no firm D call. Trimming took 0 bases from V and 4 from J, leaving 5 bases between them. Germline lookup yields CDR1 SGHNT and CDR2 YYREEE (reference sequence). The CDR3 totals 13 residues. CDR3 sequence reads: CASSLDGNQPQHF. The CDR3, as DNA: TGTGCCAGCAGCTTGGACGGGAATCAGCCCCAGCATTTT.